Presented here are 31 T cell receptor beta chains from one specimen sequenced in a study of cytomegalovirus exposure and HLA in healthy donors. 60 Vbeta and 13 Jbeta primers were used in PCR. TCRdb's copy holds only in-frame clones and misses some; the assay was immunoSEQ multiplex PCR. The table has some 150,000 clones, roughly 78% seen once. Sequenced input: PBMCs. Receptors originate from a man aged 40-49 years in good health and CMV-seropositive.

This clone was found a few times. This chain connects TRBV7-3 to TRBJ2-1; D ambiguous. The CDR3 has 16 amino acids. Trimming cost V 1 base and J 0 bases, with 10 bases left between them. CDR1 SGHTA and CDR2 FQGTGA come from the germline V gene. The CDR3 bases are TGTGCCAGCAGCTTAAAGGTAGCTAGCTCCTACAATGAGCAGTTCTTC. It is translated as CASSLKVASSYNEQFF.

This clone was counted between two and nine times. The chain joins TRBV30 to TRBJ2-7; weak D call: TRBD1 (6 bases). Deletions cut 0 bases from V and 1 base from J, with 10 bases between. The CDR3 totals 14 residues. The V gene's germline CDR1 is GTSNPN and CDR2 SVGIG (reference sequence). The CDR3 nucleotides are TGTGCCTGGAGTGTACAGGGTGGGTCCTACGAGCAGTACTTC. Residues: CAWSVQGGSYEQYF.

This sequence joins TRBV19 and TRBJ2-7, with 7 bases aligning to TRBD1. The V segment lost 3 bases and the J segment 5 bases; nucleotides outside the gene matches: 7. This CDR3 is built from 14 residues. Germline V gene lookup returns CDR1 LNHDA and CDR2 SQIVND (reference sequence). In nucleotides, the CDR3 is TGTGCCAGTAGTATCCGACAGGGACATCACGAGCAGTACTTC. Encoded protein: CASSIRQGHHEQYF.

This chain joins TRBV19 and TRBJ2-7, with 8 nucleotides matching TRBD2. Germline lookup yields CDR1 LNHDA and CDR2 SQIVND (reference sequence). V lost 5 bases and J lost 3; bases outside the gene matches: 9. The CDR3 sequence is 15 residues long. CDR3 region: CASSVQSGGRYEQYF. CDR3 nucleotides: TGTGCCAGTAGTGTACAAAGCGGGGGCCGCTACGAGCAGTACTTC.

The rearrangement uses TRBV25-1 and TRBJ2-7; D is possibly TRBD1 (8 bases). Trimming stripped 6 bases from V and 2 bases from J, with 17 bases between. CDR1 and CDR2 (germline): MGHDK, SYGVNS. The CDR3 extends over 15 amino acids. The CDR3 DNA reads TGTGCCAGCAGGGGGCGGGGGACAGGAGCCTACGAGCAGTACTTC. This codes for CASRGRGTGAYEQYF.

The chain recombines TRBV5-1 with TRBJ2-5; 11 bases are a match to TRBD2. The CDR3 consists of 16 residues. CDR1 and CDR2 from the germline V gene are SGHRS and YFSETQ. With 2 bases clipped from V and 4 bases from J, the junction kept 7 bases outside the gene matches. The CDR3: CASSFGASGRIETQYF. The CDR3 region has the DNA TGCGCCAGCAGCTTTGGGGCTAGCGGGAGGATAGAGACCCAGTACTTC.

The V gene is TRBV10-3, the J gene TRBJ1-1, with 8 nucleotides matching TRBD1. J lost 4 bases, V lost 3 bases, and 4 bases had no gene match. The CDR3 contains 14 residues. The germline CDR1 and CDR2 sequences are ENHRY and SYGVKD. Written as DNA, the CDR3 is TGTGCCATCAGTGAAAGACAGGGGAGCACTGAAGCTTTCTTT. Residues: CAISERQGSTEAFF.

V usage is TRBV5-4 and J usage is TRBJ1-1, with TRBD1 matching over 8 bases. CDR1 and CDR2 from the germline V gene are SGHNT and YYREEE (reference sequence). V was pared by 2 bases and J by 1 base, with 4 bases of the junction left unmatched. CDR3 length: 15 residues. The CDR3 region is CASSFPTGGNTEAFF. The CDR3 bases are TGTGCCAGCAGCTTCCCCACAGGGGGGAACACTGAAGCTTTCTTT.

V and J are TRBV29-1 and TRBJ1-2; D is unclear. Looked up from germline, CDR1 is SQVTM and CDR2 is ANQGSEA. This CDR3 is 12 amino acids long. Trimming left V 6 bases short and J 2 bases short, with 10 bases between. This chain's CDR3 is CSVHDLNYGYTF. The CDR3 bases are TGCAGCGTCCACGACTTGAACTATGGCTACACCTTC.

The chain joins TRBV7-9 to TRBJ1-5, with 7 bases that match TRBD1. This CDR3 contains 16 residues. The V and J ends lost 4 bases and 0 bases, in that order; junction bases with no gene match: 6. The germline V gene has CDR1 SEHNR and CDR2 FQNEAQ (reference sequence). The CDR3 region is CASSSGDRDSNQPQHF. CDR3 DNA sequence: TGTGCCAGCAGCTCGGGTGACAGGGATAGCAATCAGCCCCAGCATTTT.

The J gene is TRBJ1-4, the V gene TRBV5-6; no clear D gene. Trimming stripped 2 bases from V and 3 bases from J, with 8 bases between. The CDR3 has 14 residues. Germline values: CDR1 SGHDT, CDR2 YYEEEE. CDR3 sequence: CASSLGSANEKLFF. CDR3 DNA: TGTGCCAGCAGCTTAGGGAGCGCTAATGAAAAACTGTTTTTT.

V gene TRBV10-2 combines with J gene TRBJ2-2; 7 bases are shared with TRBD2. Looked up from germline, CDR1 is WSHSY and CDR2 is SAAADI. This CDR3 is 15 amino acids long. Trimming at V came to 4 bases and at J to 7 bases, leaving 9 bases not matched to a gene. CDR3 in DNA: TGCGCCAGCAGTGCAACGGGAGGCGGAGGCGGGGAGCTGTTTTTT. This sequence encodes CASSATGGGGGELFF.

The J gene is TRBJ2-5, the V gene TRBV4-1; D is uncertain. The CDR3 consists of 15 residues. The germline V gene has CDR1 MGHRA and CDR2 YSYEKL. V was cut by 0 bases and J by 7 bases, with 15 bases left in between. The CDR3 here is CASSQDGRPTGTQYF. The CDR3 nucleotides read TGCGCCAGCAGCCAAGATGGCCGACCCACGGGGACCCAGTACTTC.

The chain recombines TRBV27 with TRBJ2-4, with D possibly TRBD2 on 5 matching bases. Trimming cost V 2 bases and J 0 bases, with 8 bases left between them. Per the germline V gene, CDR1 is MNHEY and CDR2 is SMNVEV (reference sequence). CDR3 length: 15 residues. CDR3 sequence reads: CASSLGSRAKNIQYF. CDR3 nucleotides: TGTGCCAGCAGTTTAGGGAGTCGAGCCAAAAACATTCAGTACTTC.

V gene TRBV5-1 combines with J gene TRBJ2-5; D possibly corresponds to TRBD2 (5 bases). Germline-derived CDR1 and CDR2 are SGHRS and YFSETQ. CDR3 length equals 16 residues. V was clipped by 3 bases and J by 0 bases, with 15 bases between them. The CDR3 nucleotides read TGCGCCAGCAGCTCAGACGCGGGCAGGTACCAAGAGACCCAGTACTTC. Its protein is CASSSDAGRYQETQYF.

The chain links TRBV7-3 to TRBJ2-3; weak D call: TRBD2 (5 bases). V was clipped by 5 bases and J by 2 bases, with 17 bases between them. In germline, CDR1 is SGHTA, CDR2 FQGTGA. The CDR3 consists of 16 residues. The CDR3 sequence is CASSPARGSNTDTQYF. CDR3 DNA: TGTGCCAGCAGCCCCGCCCGGGGTTCTAACACAGATACGCAGTATTTT.

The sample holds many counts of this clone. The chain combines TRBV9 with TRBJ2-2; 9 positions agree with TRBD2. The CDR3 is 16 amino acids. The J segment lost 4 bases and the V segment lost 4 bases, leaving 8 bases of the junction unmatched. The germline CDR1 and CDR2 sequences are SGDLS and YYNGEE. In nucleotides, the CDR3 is TGTGCCAGCAGCTTCGATAGCGGGAGAGCCACCGGGGAGCTGTTTTTT. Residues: CASSFDSGRATGELFF.

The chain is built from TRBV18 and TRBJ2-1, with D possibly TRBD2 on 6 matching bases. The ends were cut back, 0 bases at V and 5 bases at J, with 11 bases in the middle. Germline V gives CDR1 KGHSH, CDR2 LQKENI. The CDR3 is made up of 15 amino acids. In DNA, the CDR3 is TGTGCCAGCTCACCACCGTCCGCGGGGAACAATGAGCAGTTCTTC. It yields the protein CASSPPSAGNNEQFF.

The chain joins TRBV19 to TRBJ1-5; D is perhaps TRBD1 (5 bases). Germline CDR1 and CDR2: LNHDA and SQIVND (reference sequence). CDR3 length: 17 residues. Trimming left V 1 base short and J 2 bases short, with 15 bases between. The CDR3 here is CASSIVKGLTRNQPQHF. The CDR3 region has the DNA TGTGCCAGTAGTATAGTAAAGGGGCTCACGCGCAATCAGCCCCAGCATTTT.

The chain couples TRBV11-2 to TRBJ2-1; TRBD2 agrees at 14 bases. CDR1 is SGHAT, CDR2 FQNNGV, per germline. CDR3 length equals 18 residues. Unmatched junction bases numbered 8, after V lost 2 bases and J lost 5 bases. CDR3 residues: CASSLRLAGGPMDNEQFF. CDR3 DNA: TGTGCCAGCAGCTTAAGACTAGCGGGAGGGCCTATGGACAATGAGCAGTTCTTC.

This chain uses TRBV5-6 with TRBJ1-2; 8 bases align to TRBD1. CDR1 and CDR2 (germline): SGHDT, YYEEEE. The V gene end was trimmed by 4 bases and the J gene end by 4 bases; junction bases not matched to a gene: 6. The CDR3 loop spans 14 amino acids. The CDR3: CASSPGQVFYGYTF. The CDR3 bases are TGTGCCAGCAGCCCGGGACAGGTTTTCTATGGCTACACCTTC.

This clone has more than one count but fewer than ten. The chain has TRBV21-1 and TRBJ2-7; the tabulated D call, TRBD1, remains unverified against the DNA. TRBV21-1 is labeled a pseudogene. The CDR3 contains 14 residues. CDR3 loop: CASSTLTGTPWYYF. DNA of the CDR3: TGTGCCAGCAGCACGCTAACCGGGACACCTTGGTACTACTTC.

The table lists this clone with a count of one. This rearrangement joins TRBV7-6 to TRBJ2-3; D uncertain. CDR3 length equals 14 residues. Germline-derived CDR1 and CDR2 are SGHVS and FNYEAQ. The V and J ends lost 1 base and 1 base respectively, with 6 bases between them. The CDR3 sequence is CASSLVLGTDTQYF. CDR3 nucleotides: TGTGCCAGCAGCTTAGTCCTCGGCACAGATACGCAGTATTTT.

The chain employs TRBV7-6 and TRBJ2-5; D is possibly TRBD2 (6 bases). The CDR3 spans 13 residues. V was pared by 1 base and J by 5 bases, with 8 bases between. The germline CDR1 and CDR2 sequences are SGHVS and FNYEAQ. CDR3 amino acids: CASSLGEVETQYF. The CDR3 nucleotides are TGTGCCAGCAGCTTAGGGGAGGTGGAGACCCAGTACTTC. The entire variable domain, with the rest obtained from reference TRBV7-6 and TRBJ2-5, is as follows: GAGVSQSPRYKVTKRGQDVALRCDPISGHVSLYWYRQALGQGPEFLTYFNYEAQQDKSGLPNDRFSAERPEGSISTLTIQRTEQRDSAMYRCASSLGEVETQYFGPGTRLLVL.

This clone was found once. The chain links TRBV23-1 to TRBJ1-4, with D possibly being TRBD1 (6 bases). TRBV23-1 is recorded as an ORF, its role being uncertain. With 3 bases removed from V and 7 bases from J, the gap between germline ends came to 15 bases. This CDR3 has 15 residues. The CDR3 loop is CASSHHREFGEKLFF. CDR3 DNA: TGCGCCAGCAGTCACCACAGGGAGTTTGGTGAAAAACTGTTTTTT.

CDR3 region: CASSPRSEPNEKLFF. Written as DNA, the CDR3 is TGTGCCAGCTCACCACGTTCTGAGCCTAATGAAAAACTGTTTTTT. The chain combines TRBV18 with TRBJ1-4, with unresolved D. The CDR3 covers 15 residues. Germline CDR1 and CDR2: KGHSH and LQKENI. The germline V and J ends were trimmed by 1 base and 3 bases, with 9 bases remaining between them. Using reference TRBV18 and TRBJ1-4 for the parts outside the CDR3, the full variable domain is NAGVMQNPRHLVRRRGQEARLRCSPMKGHSHVYWYRQLPEEGLKFMVYLQKENIIDESGMPKERFSAEFPKEGPSILRIQQVVRGDSAAYFCASSPRSEPNEKLFFGSGTQLSVL.

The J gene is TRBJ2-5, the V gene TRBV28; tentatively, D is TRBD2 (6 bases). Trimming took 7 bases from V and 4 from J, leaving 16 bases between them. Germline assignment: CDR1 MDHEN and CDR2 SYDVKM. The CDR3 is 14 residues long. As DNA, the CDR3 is TGTGCCAGCACCCAAAGGAGGGCACGAGAGACCCAGTACTTC. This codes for CASTQRRARETQYF.

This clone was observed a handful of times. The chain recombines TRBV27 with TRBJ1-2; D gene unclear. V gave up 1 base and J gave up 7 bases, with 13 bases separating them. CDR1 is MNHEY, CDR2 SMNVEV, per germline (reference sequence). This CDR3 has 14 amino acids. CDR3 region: CASSLYYREVGYTF. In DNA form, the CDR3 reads TGTGCCAGCAGTTTATATTACCGTGAGGTTGGCTACACCTTC.

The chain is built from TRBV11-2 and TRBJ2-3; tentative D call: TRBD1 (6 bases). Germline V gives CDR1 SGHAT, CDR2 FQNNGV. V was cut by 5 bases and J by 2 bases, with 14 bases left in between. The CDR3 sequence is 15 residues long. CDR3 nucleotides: TGTGCCAGCAGCCTCACAGGGATCAACACAGATACGCAGTATTTT. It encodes CASSLTGINTDTQYF.

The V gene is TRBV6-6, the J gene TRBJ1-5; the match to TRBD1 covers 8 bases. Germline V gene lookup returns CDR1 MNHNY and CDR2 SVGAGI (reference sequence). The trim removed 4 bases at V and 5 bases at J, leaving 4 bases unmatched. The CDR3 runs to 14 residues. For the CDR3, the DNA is TGTGCCAGCAGTTTTGGACAGGGCGATCAGCCCCAGCATTTT. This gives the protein CASSFGQGDQPQHF.

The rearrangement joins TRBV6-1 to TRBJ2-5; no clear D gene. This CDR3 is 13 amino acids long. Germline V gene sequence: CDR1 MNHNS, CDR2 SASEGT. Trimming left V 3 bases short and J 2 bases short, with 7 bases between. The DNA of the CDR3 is TGTGCCAGCAGTGAGGTGGAGCAAGAGACCCAGTACTTC. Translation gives CASSEVEQETQYF.